Below are 14 T cell receptor beta chains sequenced from a single sample in a study of vaccination effects on CD4 cells after COVID-19. The data were produced by immunoSEQ multiplex PCR, yet TCRdb's version contains in-frame clones alone and is incomplete. The table includes tens of thousands of clones, 81% detected once. Expansion with viral peptide pools was applied to antigen-specific CD4+ T cells by the ViraFEST assay prior to sequencing. Following 10 days of culture, CD4+ T cells were isolated. Their antigens remain unidentified. This sample comprised CD4+ T cells from PBMCs cultured with HCoV-229E spike peptides, obtained before COVID-19 vaccination. The receptors were sampled from a human donor who received a COVID-19 vaccine.

The chain has TRBV5-1 and TRBJ2-5; D remains ambiguous. V dropped 0 bases and J dropped 3 bases, with 9 bases sitting between them. From germline, CDR1 is SGHRS and CDR2 YFSETQ. This CDR3 contains 14 residues. CDR3 DNA: TGCGCCAGCAGCTTGGGGCGACAAGAAGAGACCCAGTACTTC. Translating it yields CASSLGRQEETQYF.

The sample holds a few counts of this clone. The chain joins TRBV7-9 to TRBJ1-6; no reliable D call. The CDR3 consists of 15 residues. Trimming cost V 5 bases and J 10 bases, with 18 bases left between them. Germline V gives CDR1 SEHNR, CDR2 FQNEAQ (reference sequence). The CDR3 sequence is CASSRTGGDESPLHF. The CDR3 DNA sequence: TGTGCCAGCAGCCGAACGGGAGGAGACGAGTCACCCCTCCACTTT.

The chain couples TRBV11-2 to TRBJ1-4, with D unclear. The germline V gene encodes CDR1 SGHAT and CDR2 FQNNGV. The CDR3 totals 14 residues. V gave up 8 bases and J gave up 4 bases, with 14 bases separating them. Written as DNA, the CDR3 is TGTGCCAGCGGGGAGCTGACTTATAATGAAAAACTGTTTTTT. Protein sequence: CASGELTYNEKLFF.

This chain joins TRBV29-1 and TRBJ2-5, with 12 nucleotides matching TRBD2. The germline CDR1 and CDR2 sequences are SQVTM and ANQGSEA. V dropped 3 bases and J dropped 5; count of bases not matched to a gene: 7. The CDR3 consists of 15 residues. The CDR3: CSVELAGGPGETQYF. DNA for the CDR3: TGCAGCGTTGAGCTAGCGGGGGGGCCGGGGGAGACCCAGTACTTC.

V is TRBV19 and J is TRBJ2-3, with unresolved D. The CDR3 is 13 amino acids. Trimming took 5 bases from V and 1 from J, leaving 7 bases between them. Germline CDR1 LNHDA, CDR2 SQIVND (reference sequence). The CDR3 loop reads CASSALGTDTQYF. The CDR3 nucleotides read TGTGCCAGTAGTGCCCTTGGCACAGATACGCAGTATTTT. Based on the CDR3 plus reference TRBV19 and TRBJ2-3, the full variable domain is DGGITQSPKYLFRKEGQNVTLSCEQNLNHDAMYWYRQDPGQGLRLIYYSQIVNDFQKGDIAEGYSVSREKKESFPLTVTSAQKNPTAFYLCASSALGTDTQYFGPGTRLTVL.

The chain employs TRBV5-4 and TRBJ2-5, with unresolved D. The V end lost 2 bases, the J end lost 5 bases, and 4 bases lay between the germline ends. Looked up from germline, CDR1 is SGHNT and CDR2 is YYREEE (reference sequence). The CDR3 length is 11 residues. The CDR3 loop reads CASSFKETQYF. The CDR3 nucleotides are TGTGCCAGCAGCTTCAAGGAGACCCAGTACTTC.

The chain joins TRBV5-1 to TRBJ1-3; D might be TRBD1 (6 bases). V was pared by 3 bases and J by 4 bases, with 14 bases between. Germline loops: CDR1 SGHRS, CDR2 YFSETQ. The CDR3 spans 15 residues. The CDR3 DNA is TGCGCCAGCAGCTCAACACAGGGTTCGGGAAACACCATATATTTT. Translating gives CASSSTQGSGNTIYF.

This sequence joins TRBV7-2 and TRBJ2-1; perhaps D is TRBD1 or TRBD2 (5 bases each). Trimming shortened V by 1 base and J by 2 bases, and 12 bases separated the two germline ends. CDR3 length: 16 residues. Germline CDR1 and CDR2: SGHTA and FQGNSA. The CDR3 here is CASSLVGVGAYNEQFF. For the CDR3, the DNA is TGTGCCAGCAGCTTAGTAGGGGTGGGGGCCTACAATGAGCAGTTCTTC.

The table lists this clone with a few counts. The chain is built from TRBV5-4 and TRBJ2-3; 9 positions agree with TRBD1. CDR3 size: 14 residues. V shed 4 bases, J shed 3 bases, and the junction held 3 bases outside the gene matches. The germline V gene has CDR1 SGHNT and CDR2 YYREEE (reference sequence). DNA of the CDR3: TGTGCCAGCAGCCGTGGACAGGGGACAGATACGCAGTATTTT. Encoded protein: CASSRGQGTDTQYF.

This chain links TRBV5-5 with TRBJ1-5; a possible D gene is TRBD1 (5 bases). Between the trimmed V and J ends, which lost 0 bases and 5 bases, there was a span of 15 bases. The germline CDR1 and CDR2 sequences are SGHKS and YYEKEE (reference sequence). The CDR3 consists of 16 residues. The CDR3 here is CASSLGIVGVYQPQHF. The CDR3 DNA reads as TGTGCCAGCAGCTTGGGGATTGTAGGGGTTTATCAGCCCCAGCATTTT.

The V and J genes are TRBV5-1 and TRBJ2-1; 16 bases are a match to TRBD2. This CDR3 contains 15 residues. Germline values: CDR1 SGHRS, CDR2 YFSETQ. The J segment lost 4 bases and the V segment lost 7 bases, leaving 2 bases of the junction unmatched. CDR3 sequence reads: CASLGLAGGYNEQFF. CDR3 nucleotides: TGCGCCAGCTTGGGACTAGCGGGGGGGTACAATGAGCAGTTCTTC.

The V and J genes are TRBV12-3 or TRBV12-4 and TRBJ2-5; D not resolved. The CDR3 has 13 residues. The ends were cut back, 3 bases at V and 5 bases at J, with 10 bases in the middle. The chain's CDR3 is CASSLGLYETQYF. CDR3 DNA sequence: TGTGCCAGCAGTTTGGGGTTGTACGAGACCCAGTACTTC.

The gene calls are TRBV29-1 and TRBJ1-2, with TRBD1 as a possible D gene (6 bases). This CDR3 region has 13 residues. Trimming took off 7 bases at V and 3 bases at J, with 15 bases between the two ends. Germline CDR1 is SQVTM and CDR2 is ANQGSEA. The CDR3 DNA reads as TGCAGCGCTTCCCCACCAGGGGACTATGGCTACACCTTC. It codes for CSASPPGDYGYTF.

The V call is TRBV7-9, the J call TRBJ2-1; tentatively, D is TRBD2 (5 bases). Germline-derived CDR1 and CDR2 are SEHNR and FQNEAQ (reference sequence). This CDR3 is 14 amino acids long. The V and J ends lost 1 base and 9 bases respectively, with 13 bases between them. The CDR3 sequence: CASSLEVGGREQFF. CDR3 nucleotides: TGTGCCAGCAGCTTAGAAGTAGGCGGGCGTGAGCAGTTCTTC.